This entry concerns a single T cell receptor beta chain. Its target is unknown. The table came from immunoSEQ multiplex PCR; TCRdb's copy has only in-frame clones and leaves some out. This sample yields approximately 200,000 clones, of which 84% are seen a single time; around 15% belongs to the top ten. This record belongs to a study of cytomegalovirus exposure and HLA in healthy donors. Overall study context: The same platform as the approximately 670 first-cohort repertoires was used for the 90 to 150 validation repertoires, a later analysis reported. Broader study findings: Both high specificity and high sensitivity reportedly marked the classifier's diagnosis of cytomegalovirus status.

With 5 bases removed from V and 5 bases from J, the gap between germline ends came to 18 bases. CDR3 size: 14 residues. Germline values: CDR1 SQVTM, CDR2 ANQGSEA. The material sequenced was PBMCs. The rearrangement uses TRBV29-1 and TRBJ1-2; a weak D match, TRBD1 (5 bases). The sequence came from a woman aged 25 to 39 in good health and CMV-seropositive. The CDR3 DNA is TGCAGCGTTAATCCACCCTTGGGGCAGTATGGCTACACCTTC. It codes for CSVNPPLGQYGYTF.